This paragraph reports one T cell receptor beta chain. Its antigen is undetermined. Genomic DNA acted as the template from which TCR beta VDJ combination and CDR3 sequence profiling were carried out. MiXCR, applied by TCRdb to the reads, yields one record per CDR3 protein. The sample yields 450,000 to 550,000 distinct CDR3 sequences, around 32% seen once. This sample is part of a study of CD8+CD57+ T cells in acquired aplastic anemia. Sequencing involved patients with CD8+CD57+ cell expansion previously shown by flow cytometry. Everyone among the patients had severe acquired aplastic anemia. Study-wide results and limits: Patients and controls had in common around 29 CD8+ CDR3 sequences.

V lost 3 bases to trimming and J lost 8 bases, with 11 bases between them. Germline assignment: CDR1 SGHTA and CDR2 FQGNSA. There are 13 residues in the CDR3. The chain has TRBV7-2 and TRBJ1-3, with unresolved D. The specimen was sorted CD4+, CD8+, or CD8+CD57+ T cells (not recorded which) from PBMCs. The receptor's source is a human donor with aplastic anemia. CDR3 sequence: CASSFSQADTIYF. The CDR3 DNA reads TGTGCCAGCAGCTTTAGTCAGGCAGACACCATATATTTT.